Following are 29 T cell receptor beta chains from one sample sequenced in a study of T-cell reconstitution after alpha-beta-depleted transplantation in children. The authors prepared the TCRbeta library with unique molecular identifiers. In TCRdb, the PCR reads were re-called with MiXCR into one record per CDR3 protein. The data show about 16,000 distinct CDR3 sequences, about 7.6% seen once. The sequencing used PBMCs, mostly from graft donor cells, collected 60 days after TCRalphabeta/CD19-depleted stem cell transplant. The receptors stem from a boy in the first two years of life who had a stem cell transplant for Wiskott-Aldrich syndrome, so the T cells may come from the graft donor.

This clonotype has just a few counts. V and J are TRBV2 and TRBJ1-5; D is possibly TRBD1 (5 bases). CDR1 and CDR2 (germline): SNHLY, FYNNEI. This CDR3 has 14 residues. V shed 7 bases and J shed 1 base, with 11 bases lying between them. The CDR3 region has the DNA TGTGCCAGCACCTGGGACTGGAGCAATCAGCCCCAGCATTTT. It translates to CASTWDWSNQPQHF.

This clonotype was seen repeatedly, ten times or more. The V call is TRBV10-3, the J call TRBJ1-3; D is uncertain. Germline V gives CDR1 ENHRY, CDR2 SYGVKD. The CDR3 runs 13 residues. V was cut by 6 bases and J by 4 bases, with 10 bases left in between. The CDR3 nucleotides are TGTGCCATCAGAGGCAGAGCGGGAAACACCATATATTTT. Translation gives CAIRGRAGNTIYF.

The chain is built from TRBV19 and TRBJ2-1; a possible D gene is TRBD2 (6 bases). Germline CDR1 LNHDA, CDR2 SQIVND (reference sequence). The ends were cut back, 4 bases at V and 7 bases at J, with 14 bases in the middle. The CDR3 totals 14 residues. In DNA form, the CDR3 reads TGTGCCAGTAGTACCAGCGGGCCACCTAATGAGCAGTTCTTC. Protein sequence: CASSTSGPPNEQFF.

This clonotype was picked up many times. The rearrangement uses TRBV25-1 and TRBJ2-1; 8 nucleotides line up with TRBD2. The CDR3 runs 14 residues. Trimming removed 5 bases from V and 3 bases from J; junction bases left unmatched: 3. Germline values: CDR1 MGHDK, CDR2 SYGVNS. Here the CDR3 reads CASSKAGDYNEQFF. The CDR3 DNA reads as TGTGCCAGCAGTAAAGCGGGAGACTACAATGAGCAGTTCTTC. Full variable domain (missing parts from reference TRBV25-1 and TRBJ2-1): EADIYQTPRYLVIGTGKKITLECSQTMGHDKMYWYQQDPGMELHLIHYSYGVNSTEKGDLSSESTVSRIRTEHFPLTLESARPSHTSQYLCASSKAGDYNEQFFGPGTRLTVL.

This clonotype was observed at least ten times. The J gene is TRBJ2-3, the V gene TRBV7-9; the D gene is possibly TRBD2 (5 bases). Germline assignment: CDR1 SEHNR and CDR2 FQNEAQ (reference sequence). The length of the CDR3 is 15 residues. The V end was cut by 6 bases, the J end by 2 bases, with 15 bases between. The chain's CDR3 is CASRVSLALTDTQYF. Here the CDR3 DNA reads TGTGCCAGCAGGGTGAGCCTAGCTCTCACAGATACGCAGTATTTT.

CDR3 residues: CASSPLAGGPDTQYF. CDR3 bases: TGTGCCAGCAGCCCGCTAGCGGGGGGGCCAGATACGCAGTATTTT. The chain carries TRBV7-9 and TRBJ2-3; 12 bases agree with TRBD2. Germline loops: CDR1 SEHNR, CDR2 FQNEAQ (reference sequence). The V segment lost 5 bases and the J segment 4 bases; nucleotides outside the gene matches: 4. This CDR3 has 15 residues.

Many counts were recorded for this clonotype. This rearrangement joins TRBV14 to TRBJ2-3; D not resolved. The CDR3 is made up of 14 amino acids. V lost 3 bases and J lost 2, with 9 bases in between. The V gene's germline CDR1 is SGHDN and CDR2 FVKESK. CDR3 nucleotides: TGTGCCAGCAGCCATCAACAGTACACAGATACGCAGTATTTT. Translated: CASSHQQYTDTQYF.

A few counts support this clonotype. CDR3 sequence reads: CASSPLIGANYGYTF. Written as DNA, the CDR3 is TGTGCCAGCAGCCCTCTAATAGGGGCTAACTATGGCTACACCTTC. The chain is built from TRBV7-3 and TRBJ1-2, with D possibly TRBD1 on 5 matching bases. This CDR3 has 15 residues. V was cut by 5 bases and J by 0 bases, with 13 bases left in between. Germline-derived CDR1 and CDR2 are SGHTA and FQGTGA.

This clonotype was counted a few times. This rearrangement joins TRBV6-1 to TRBJ2-6; perhaps TRBD1 as D (5 bases). This CDR3 is built from 15 residues. CDR1 and CDR2 (germline): MNHNS, SASEGT. V lost 8 bases and J 1 base, leaving 12 bases between the germline ends. CDR3 coding DNA: TGTGCCAGCGGAAATCACAGGTCTGGGGCCAACGTCCTGACTTTC. Encoded protein: CASGNHRSGANVLTF.

The rearrangement joins TRBV14 to TRBJ2-3, with 9 positions matching TRBD2. CDR1 is SGHDN and CDR2 is FVKESK in the germline V gene. This CDR3 has 13 amino acids. The V and J ends lost 10 bases and 1 base, in that order; junction bases with no gene match: 3. CDR3 in DNA: TGTGCCACGCGGACTAGCGGCACAGATACGCAGTATTTT. As protein: CATRTSGTDTQYF.

The table lists this clonotype with a few counts. The J gene is TRBJ1-2, the V gene TRBV18; tentatively, D is TRBD1 (6 bases). V was clipped by 3 bases and J by 2 bases, with 13 bases between them. Germline-derived CDR1 and CDR2 are KGHSH and LQKENI. The CDR3 extends over 15 amino acids. Here the CDR3 reads CASSPKGGGNYGYTF. The CDR3 DNA sequence: TGTGCCAGCTCACCGAAGGGGGGAGGGAACTATGGCTACACCTTC. The full variable domain, with the rest looked up from reference TRBV18 and TRBJ1-2, is NAGVMQNPRHLVRRRGQEARLRCSPMKGHSHVYWYRQLPEEGLKFMVYLQKENIIDESGMPKERFSAEFPKEGPSILRIQQVVRGDSAAYFCASSPKGGGNYGYTFGSGTRLTVV.

This rearrangement joins TRBV5-6 to TRBJ2-1; 8 nucleotides match TRBD2. The CDR3 has 17 amino acids. In germline, CDR1 is SGHDT, CDR2 YYEEEE. V gave up 9 bases and J gave up 3 bases; unmatched junction bases: 17. The CDR3 protein is CAIGPGSGSSNYNEQFF. The CDR3 region has the DNA TGTGCCATCGGCCCAGGGAGCGGGAGCTCAAACTACAATGAGCAGTTCTTC.

There are many counts of this clonotype. The chain joins TRBV12-3 or TRBV12-4 to TRBJ2-1; TRBD2 matches at 9 bases. V dropped 3 bases and J dropped 5; count of bases not matched to a gene: 5. The CDR3 is 15 residues long. The CDR3 loop reads CASSLAGGGNNEQFF. In DNA form, the CDR3 reads TGTGCCAGCAGTTTGGCGGGAGGGGGAAACAATGAGCAGTTCTTC.

This clonotype turned up a few times. The chain combines TRBV20-1 with TRBJ1-5; TRBD1 might be the D (5 bases). Looked up from germline, CDR1 is DFQATT and CDR2 is SNEGSKA (reference sequence). The CDR3 spans 13 residues. V lost 6 bases and J lost 3, with 12 bases in between. CDR3 protein: CSASGRINQPQHF. The CDR3 DNA reads TGCAGTGCCTCGGGACGCATCAATCAGCCCCAGCATTTT.

The table lists this clonotype with many counts. The chain recombines TRBV12-3 or TRBV12-4 with TRBJ1-2; 7 bases align to TRBD1. The CDR3 spans 15 residues. V was pared by 5 bases and J by 6 bases, with 12 bases of the junction left unmatched. As DNA, the CDR3 is TGTGCCAGCAGTCAACAGACAGGGTGGGGTGATGGCTACACCTTC. Protein product: CASSQQTGWGDGYTF.

In its sample, this clonotype ranks as medium-sized. The V call is TRBV7-9, the J call TRBJ2-1; 8 bases map to TRBD1. Germline V gene lookup returns CDR1 SEHNR and CDR2 FQNEAQ (reference sequence). The CDR3 is 14 residues long. V gave up 5 bases and J gave up 9 bases; unmatched junction bases: 9. The CDR3 DNA follows: TGTGCCAGCAGCATACGGACAGGGATGAGTGAGCAGTTCTTC. It translates to CASSIRTGMSEQFF.

This clonotype has only a few counts. The rearrangement uses TRBV12-3 or TRBV12-4 and TRBJ2-1; perhaps TRBD2 as D (6 bases). Trimming left V 1 base short and J 6 bases short, with 13 bases between. The length of the CDR3 is 15 residues. CDR3 amino acids: CASSLGGKGSNEQFF. The CDR3 DNA reads TGTGCCAGCAGTTTAGGCGGGAAGGGATCCAATGAGCAGTTCTTC.

This clonotype was seen repeatedly, ten times or more. The J gene is TRBJ2-1, the V gene TRBV12-3 or TRBV12-4; D ambiguous. The ends were cut back, 3 bases at V and 6 bases at J, with 9 bases in the middle. This CDR3 has 13 amino acids. The CDR3 nucleotides read TGTGCCAGCAGTTTGGTCTACCCCAATGAGCAGTTCTTC. Protein: CASSLVYPNEQFF.

This clonotype occurred many times. V usage is TRBV27 and J usage is TRBJ2-2; TRBD1 matches at 7 bases. Germline V gives CDR1 MNHEY, CDR2 SMNVEV (reference sequence). V dropped 0 bases and J dropped 2; count of bases not matched to a gene: 6. This CDR3 spans 17 amino acids. The CDR3 bases are TGTGCCAGCAGTTTATCGGGCAGGGGGTATAACACCGGGGAGCTGTTTTTT. Protein sequence: CASSLSGRGYNTGELFF.

This clonotype was observed at least ten times. This chain connects TRBV25-1 to TRBJ2-7; D is unresolved. V shed 4 bases and J shed 2 bases, with 6 bases lying between them. The CDR3 has 12 residues. The germline V gene has CDR1 MGHDK and CDR2 SYGVNS. In nucleotides, the CDR3 is TGTGCCAGCAGTGCCAATCCCTACGAGCAGTACTTC. Protein: CASSANPYEQYF.

This clonotype was picked up many times. This chain links TRBV20-1 with TRBJ2-1, with TRBD1 identical over 8 bases. Trimming took 3 bases from V and 6 from J; bases not matched to a gene: 4. Germline CDR1 reads DFQATT; CDR2 reads SNEGSKA (reference sequence). The CDR3 totals 13 residues. In nucleotides, the CDR3 is TGCAGTGCTAGTCAGGGGGCGGCCAATGAGCAGTTCTTC. Residues: CSASQGAANEQFF.

The chain couples TRBV20-1 to TRBJ1-4; tentative D call: TRBD1 (6 bases). The germline V gene encodes CDR1 DFQATT and CDR2 SNEGSKA (reference sequence). CDR3 length: 14 amino acids. Trimming removed 0 bases at V and 4 bases at J, with 9 bases between. CDR3 protein: CSAREGANNEKLFF. DNA of the CDR3: TGCAGTGCTAGAGAGGGGGCTAATAATGAAAAACTGTTTTTT.

This clonotype has ten or more counts. The gene calls are TRBV5-1 and TRBJ2-3, with D possibly TRBD2 on 6 matching bases. V shed 0 bases and J shed 5 bases, with 13 bases lying between them. In germline, CDR1 is SGHRS, CDR2 YFSETQ. There are 15 residues in the CDR3. CDR3 in amino acids: CASSLGRELGDTQYF. The CDR3 DNA reads TGCGCCAGCAGCTTGGGACGGGAGTTAGGAGATACGCAGTATTTT.

This clonotype was observed many times. This chain uses TRBV6-5 with TRBJ1-3; TRBD1 is a possible D gene (5 bases). Trimming cost V 5 bases and J 1 base, with 9 bases left between them. This CDR3 has 14 residues. Germline values: CDR1 MNHEY, CDR2 SVGAGI. The CDR3 nucleotides read TGTGCCAGCAGTCTGGGGGGGTCTGGAAACACCATATATTTT. Its translation is CASSLGGSGNTIYF.

A few counts support this clonotype. The rearrangement links TRBV20-1 to TRBJ1-1; D is undetermined. The V end was cut by 1 base, the J end by 2 bases, with 11 bases between. The CDR3 extends over 14 amino acids. Germline V gene lookup returns CDR1 DFQATT and CDR2 SNEGSKA (reference sequence). CDR3 sequence: CSARGTGGNTEAFF. In nucleotides, the CDR3 is TGCAGTGCTAGAGGGACGGGCGGAAACACTGAAGCTTTCTTT.

This clonotype was seen many times. The V gene is TRBV7-8, the J gene TRBJ2-1; TRBD2 aligns across 7 bases. CDR1 SGHVS and CDR2 FQNEAQ come from the germline V gene. The V and J ends lost 4 bases and 4 bases, in that order; junction bases with no gene match: 7. The length of the CDR3 is 15 residues. The CDR3 reads CASSSGTGGYNEQFF. The CDR3, as DNA: TGTGCCAGCAGCTCGGGCACGGGGGGATACAATGAGCAGTTCTTC.

This clonotype appeared many times. The V and J genes are TRBV6-5 and TRBJ2-1, with 7 bases fitting TRBD1. The V gene end was trimmed by 5 bases and the J gene end by 2 bases; junction bases not matched to a gene: 6. Germline V gene sequence: CDR1 MNHEY, CDR2 SVGAGI. The CDR3 contains 15 residues. CDR3 protein: CASSPGTAAYNEQFF. Here the CDR3 DNA reads TGTGCCAGCAGTCCCGGGACAGCAGCCTACAATGAGCAGTTCTTC.

This rearrangement joins TRBV2 to TRBJ1-2; D call uncertain. With 4 bases removed from V and 2 bases from J, the gap between germline ends came to 2 bases. Germline V gives CDR1 SNHLY, CDR2 FYNNEI. This CDR3 region has 11 residues. Here the CDR3 reads CASSGNYGYTF. CDR3 sequence (DNA): TGTGCCAGCAGTGGGAACTATGGCTACACCTTC.

In this sample, this clonotype turned up a few times. The chain has TRBV3-1 and TRBJ1-1; no firm D call. The ends were cut back, 4 bases at V and 7 bases at J, with 10 bases in the middle. Per germline, CDR1 LGHDT and CDR2 YNNKEL (reference sequence). This CDR3 region has 12 residues. The CDR3: CASSRSMGEAFF. The CDR3 DNA follows: TGTGCCAGCAGCCGTTCCATGGGTGAAGCTTTCTTT. Full variable domain (missing parts from reference TRBV3-1 and TRBJ1-1): DTAVSQTPKYLVTQMGNDKSIKCEQNLGHDTMYWYKQDSKKFLKIMFSYNNKELIINETVPNRFSPKSPDKAHLNLHINSLELGDSAVYFCASSRSMGEAFFGQGTRLTVV.